These 17 T cell receptor beta chains were sequenced from one sample in a study of T cells in Graves' hyperthyroidism and ophthalmopathy. TCR beta CDR3 regions were amplified from RNA transcripts. HTBI primers were used for first-round RT-PCR of the TCR CDR3. A single record per CDR3 protein comes from TCRdb applying MiXCR to the multiplex PCR reads. This table holds about 590,000 distinct CDR3 sequences, roughly 14% found once. Specimen: blood. Receptors were obtained from a woman aged 25 to 45 with Graves' hyperthyroidism.

Many counts were recorded for this clonotype. The genes are TRBV20-1 and TRBJ2-7; possible D gene TRBD2, 6 bases. Looked up from germline, CDR1 is DFQATT and CDR2 is SNEGSKA (reference sequence). The CDR3 has 13 amino acids. With 6 bases removed from V and 0 bases from J, the gap between germline ends came to 12 bases. CDR3 nucleotides: TGCAGTGCCAACCGGGGGAGCTCCTACGAGCAGTACTTC. Its translation: CSANRGSSYEQYF.

This clonotype was found a few times. This rearrangement joins TRBV5-5 to TRBJ1-2; perhaps TRBD1 as D (5 bases). V was shortened by 1 base and J by 6 bases, with 7 bases between the two germline ends. Germline CDR1 SGHKS, CDR2 YYEKEE (reference sequence). CDR3 length: 12 amino acids. CDR3 coding DNA: TGTGCCAGCAGCTTGTTACAGGATGGCTACACCTTC. As protein: CASSLLQDGYTF.

Only a few counts were recorded for this clonotype. This chain links TRBV5-1 with TRBJ2-5, with 7 bases lining up with TRBD1. V dropped 7 bases and J dropped 5; count of bases not matched to a gene: 14. The CDR3 runs to 15 residues. Germline CDR1 SGHRS, CDR2 YFSETQ. The CDR3 nucleotides are TGCGCCAGCGGCAATACACAGGGGATCGGGGAGACCCAGTACTTC. It is translated as CASGNTQGIGETQYF.

The table lists this clonotype with a few counts. This chain joins TRBV4-1 and TRBJ2-7; D call uncertain. CDR1 and CDR2 from the germline V gene are MGHRA and YSYEKL. This CDR3 is built from 14 residues. Trimming pared 3 bases from V and 0 bases from J, leaving 9 bases between. In nucleotides, the CDR3 is TGCGCCAGCAGCCAGTTACAGAGCTCCTACGAGCAGTACTTC. Protein sequence: CASSQLQSSYEQYF.

This clonotype was observed at least ten times. V and J are TRBV7-9 and TRBJ1-1; D is unclear. Germline V lookup: CDR1 SEHNR, CDR2 FQNEAQ (reference sequence). This CDR3 is built from 13 residues. The V gene lost 5 bases and the J gene lost 3 bases, with 10 bases spanning the gap. CDR3 in amino acids: CASSRNVDTEAFF. For the CDR3, the DNA is TGTGCCAGCAGCCGAAACGTGGACACTGAAGCTTTCTTT.

The table lists this clonotype with many counts. The rearrangement joins TRBV6-1 to TRBJ2-7; 7 nucleotides agree with TRBD1. The CDR3 is made up of 13 amino acids. Trimming at V came to 7 bases and at J to 3 bases, leaving 6 bases not matched to a gene. Germline V CDR1 and CDR2: MNHNS, SASEGT. This CDR3 is CASNRDSGYEQYF. CDR3 DNA sequence: TGTGCCAGCAACCGGGACAGCGGCTACGAGCAGTACTTC.

This chain joins TRBV6-1 and TRBJ1-6; D unresolved. V lost 10 bases and J lost 7, with 14 bases in between. Germline CDR1 MNHNS, CDR2 SASEGT. The length of the CDR3 is 13 residues. CDR3 protein: CAIQQPINSPLHF. CDR3 DNA: TGTGCCATTCAGCAGCCGATCAATTCACCCCTCCACTTT.

The V and J genes are TRBV6-2 or TRBV6-3 and TRBJ2-7, with 9 bases that match TRBD1. The V gene end was trimmed by 6 bases and the J gene end by 2 bases; junction bases not matched to a gene: 8. The CDR3 is made up of 15 amino acids. Germline V gene data show CDR1 as MNHEY and CDR2 as SVGEGT. The CDR3 DNA is TGTGCCAGCAGGGACCCCGGGACAGGGACCTACGAGCAGTACTTC. It yields the protein CASRDPGTGTYEQYF.

This clonotype was counted at least ten times. The chain links TRBV2 to TRBJ2-1; 13 bases agree with TRBD2. The CDR3 loop spans 20 amino acids. V lost 5 bases, J lost 4 bases, and 17 bases stayed unmatched. From germline, CDR1 is SNHLY and CDR2 FYNNEI. CDR3 nucleotide sequence: TGTGCCAGCAGTCCCAAAGGACTAGCGGGAGCCAAGCCCTTATACAATGAGCAGTTCTTC. This encodes CASSPKGLAGAKPLYNEQFF. The complete variable domain, with remaining parts taken from reference TRBV2 and TRBJ2-1, reads EPEVTQTPSHQVTQMGQEVILRCVPISNHLYFYWYRQILGQKVEFLVSFYNNEISEKSEIFDDQFSVERPDGSNFTLKIRSTKLEDSAMYFCASSPKGLAGAKPLYNEQFFGPGTRLTVL.

This clonotype was seen a few times. The V and J genes are TRBV27 and TRBJ1-1, with 7 bases identical to TRBD1. In germline, CDR1 is MNHEY, CDR2 SMNVEV (reference sequence). This CDR3 region has 13 residues. V shed 5 bases and J 8 bases; nucleotides not matched to a gene: 8. The CDR3 nucleotides read TGTGCCAGCAGTCGACAGGGATGGGGGGAAGCTTTCTTT. Residues: CASSRQGWGEAFF.

This clonotype showed up many times. The rearrangement joins TRBV19 to TRBJ1-5; D unclear. In germline, CDR1 is LNHDA, CDR2 SQIVND (reference sequence). CDR3 size: 16 residues. Between the trimmed V and J ends, which lost 4 bases and 3 bases, there was a span of 16 bases. The CDR3 reads CASSTRDNGHNQPQHF. CDR3 DNA: TGTGCCAGTAGTACCCGCGACAATGGGCACAATCAGCCCCAGCATTTT. Filled out from reference TRBV19 and TRBJ1-5, the complete variable domain reads DGGITQSPKYLFRKEGQNVTLSCEQNLNHDAMYWYRQDPGQGLRLIYYSQIVNDFQKGDIAEGYSVSREKKESFPLTVTSAQKNPTAFYLCASSTRDNGHNQPQHFGDGTRLSIL.

This clonotype was observed many times. The gene calls are TRBV28 and TRBJ2-7; 11 bases line up with TRBD2. The V gene end was trimmed by 5 bases and the J gene end by 3 bases; junction bases not matched to a gene: 9. Germline V CDR1 and CDR2: MDHEN, SYDVKM. The CDR3 has 16 amino acids. The CDR3 here is CASSMPIAGGSYEQYF. DNA for the CDR3: TGTGCCAGCAGTATGCCCATAGCGGGAGGGAGCTACGAGCAGTACTTC.

This clonotype was seen repeatedly, ten times or more. The chain couples TRBV9 to TRBJ2-3; no reliable D call. Trimming removed 0 bases at V and 5 bases at J, with 7 bases between. The CDR3 runs to 13 residues. Germline V CDR1 and CDR2: SGDLS, YYNGEE. CDR3 region: CASSVDPLDTQYF. CDR3 in DNA: TGTGCCAGCAGCGTAGACCCGCTAGATACGCAGTATTTT. Full variable domain (outside the CDR3, taken from reference TRBV9 and TRBJ2-3): DSGVTQTPKHLITATGQRVTLRCSPRSGDLSVYWYQQSLDQGLQFLIQYYNGEERAKGNILERFSAQQFPDLHSELNLSSLELGDSALYFCASSVDPLDTQYFGPGTRLTVL.

The chain carries TRBV9 and TRBJ2-3; 8 positions agree with TRBD2. This CDR3 is 15 amino acids long. The germline CDR1 and CDR2 sequences are SGDLS and YYNGEE. V was pared by 0 bases and J by 4 bases, with 4 bases of the junction left unmatched. The CDR3 DNA is TGTGCCAGCAGCGTAGCGGGAGGGCCTGCAGATACGCAGTATTTT. Translated, it gives CASSVAGGPADTQYF.

This clonotype was counted a few times. The V and J genes are TRBV11-2 and TRBJ1-2, with D perhaps TRBD1 (6 bases). Germline assignment: CDR1 SGHAT and CDR2 FQNNGV. V was shortened by 5 bases and J by 5 bases, with 15 bases between the two germline ends. The CDR3 is made up of 14 amino acids. The CDR3 sequence: CASSPGAGRYGYTF. CDR3 coding DNA: TGTGCCAGCAGCCCGGGGGCAGGGAGGTATGGCTACACCTTC.

This clonotype was found many times. The rearrangement links TRBV5-1 to TRBJ2-2; TRBD2 aligns across 11 bases. Germline-derived CDR1 and CDR2 are SGHRS and YFSETQ. Trimming took 4 bases from V and 3 from J; bases not matched to a gene: 2. The CDR3 is 15 amino acids. The CDR3 region has the DNA TGCGCCAGCAGCCGGGGACTAGCGGACACCGGGGAGCTGTTTTTT. Its protein is CASSRGLADTGELFF.

J is TRBJ2-3 and V is TRBV15; the D gene is possibly TRBD1 (6 bases). V was cut by 6 bases and J by 2 bases, with 15 bases left in between. This CDR3 comprises 15 residues. Germline-derived CDR1 and CDR2 are LNHNV and YYDKDF (reference sequence). Here the CDR3 DNA reads TGTGCCACCAGAAACCGGGACACTCTCACAGATACGCAGTATTTT. This encodes CATRNRDTLTDTQYF.